This is a list of T cell receptor beta chains from one sample in a study of blood T cell repertoires in COVID-19. Assay: immunoSEQ multiplex PCR; the TCRdb copy retains only in-frame clones and omits some. Among about 87,000 clones, approximately 83% were seen once, and the ten largest hold about 2%. Sequencing input: peripheral blood. The receptor set was obtained from a woman between 70 and 85 years old with acute or convalescent COVID-19. The CDR3 runs from the conserved cysteine through the conserved F or W. The order of the fields is clone size, V gene, J gene, D gene, CDR3 DNA, CDR3 protein. D genes are given only for firm matches. The size field is filled for only some rows; it gives once, few, many or a size class.

>-|TRBV9|TRBJ1-5|TRBD1
TGTGCCAGCAGCGTTGGGACAGTCAATCAGCCCCAGCATTTT
CASSVGTVNQPQHF
>once|TRBV5-1|TRBJ2-3|TRBD2
TGCGCCAGCAGCCTGACGACTAGCGGGGGCAAAGATACGCAGTATTTT
CASSLTTSGGKDTQYF
>-|TRBV7-6|TRBJ2-1|-
TGTGCCAGCAGCTTAGGGCAAGCGTCTGAGCAGTTCTTC
CASSLGQASEQFF
>-|TRBV7-2|TRBJ1-2|TRBD1
TGTGCCAGCAGCCCTTGGACAGGGGATAACTATGGCTACACCTTC
CASSPWTGDNYGYTF
>-|TRBV18|TRBJ1-1|-
TGTGCCAGCTCACCAGGCAGGAATTTTGAAGCTTTCTTT
CASSPGRNFEAFF
>-|TRBV19|TRBJ2-7|TRBD1
TGTGCCGGTAGTAGGGAAGGGACAGGGGTCTACGAGCAGTACTTC
CAGSREGTGVYEQYF
>-|TRBV19|TRBJ1-1|-
TGTGCCAGTAGTAGGTTCTTAGGACAGATGAACACTGAAGCTTTCTTT
CASSRFLGQMNTEAFF
>-|TRBV11-3|TRBJ2-7|-
TGTGCCAGCAGTGGCCGGGGGGCCGCCTACGAGCAGTACTTC
CASSGRGAAYEQYF
>-|TRBV10-3|TRBJ1-1|-
TGTGCCATCCGCCCCCGAGAGGGCGAAAATATGAACACTGAAGCTTTCTTT
CAIRPREGENMNTEAFF
>-|TRBV2|TRBJ1-4|TRBD1
TGTGCCAGCATCAGGGACAGGGTTAATGAAAAACTGTTTTTT
CASIRDRVNEKLFF
>-|TRBV4-1|TRBJ1-3|-
TGCGCCAGCAGCCGAAATCCTAGCTCTGGAAACACCATATATTTT
CASSRNPSSGNTIYF
>-|TRBV14|TRBJ1-2|TRBD1
TGTGCCAGCAGCCCGGGACAGGGGGCGCGGTCCAAATATGGCTACACCTTC
CASSPGQGARSKYGYTF
>-|TRBV24-1|TRBJ1-5|-
TGTGCCACCAGTGACTCACGGAGCAATCAGCCCCAGCATTTT
CATSDSRSNQPQHF
>-|TRBV6-1|TRBJ1-4|TRBD1
TGTGCCAGCAGTGAAGCGACAGGGTCCGATAATGAAAAACTGTTTTTT
CASSEATGSDNEKLFF
>-|TRBV6-2/TRBV6-3|TRBJ1-5|-
TGTGCCAGCAGCGACGTTGGGCGGCCCCAGCATTTT
CASSDVGRPQHF
>-|TRBV6-2/TRBV6-3|TRBJ1-1|-
TGTGCCAGCAGTGAGGGCCGGGCTGTGGGGAACACTGAAGCTTTCTTT
CASSEGRAVGNTEAFF
>once|TRBV7-9|TRBJ1-1|TRBD1
TGTGCCAGCAGCCGATCGGGACAGGGAAACACTGAAGCTTTCTTT
CASSRSGQGNTEAFF
>-|TRBV28|TRBJ1-3|TRBD1
TGTGCCAGCAGAAACAGGGGGTCCGGAAACACCATATATTTT
CASRNRGSGNTIYF
>-|TRBV5-1|TRBJ2-2|-
TGCGCCAGCACCACAGGGACCACCGGGGAGCTGTTTTTT
CASTTGTTGELFF
>-|TRBV11-3|TRBJ2-1|-
TGTGCCAGCAGCTTAGGGGGGGACTCCTACAATGAGCAGTTCTTC
CASSLGGDSYNEQFF
>-|TRBV11-3|TRBJ1-1|-
TGTGCCAGCAGCCCCGCGGGGGATGAAACTTTCTTT
CASSPAGDETFF
>-|TRBV27|TRBJ1-1|TRBD1
TGTGCCAGCAGTTTAACCCCGGACAGGGCGAACACTGAAGCTTTCTTT
CASSLTPDRANTEAFF
>few|TRBV15|TRBJ2-1|TRBD1
TGTGCCACCAGCAGAGGACAGGGGGCCTACAATGAGCAGTTCTTC
CATSRGQGAYNEQFF
>-|TRBV7-6|TRBJ2-3|TRBD1
TGTGCCAGCAGCCCGATGGTAGGGGGCAGCTTCGATACGCAGTATTTT
CASSPMVGGSFDTQYF
>-|TRBV12-3/TRBV12-4|TRBJ2-5|-
TGTGCCAGCAGTTTCACCCAGGGAGAGACCCAGTACTTC
CASSFTQGETQYF
>-|TRBV6-5|TRBJ1-1|TRBD1
TGTGCCAGCAGTCCTCAGGGGGCGTTAACTGAAGCTTTCTTT
CASSPQGALTEAFF
>-|TRBV5-6|TRBJ1-1|TRBD1
TGTGCCAGCAGCCCCGACAGGGGATTGACATACACTGAAGCTTTCTTT
CASSPDRGLTYTEAFF
>few|TRBV7-6|TRBJ2-3|-
TGTGCCAGCAGCCCTGGCATTAGGGCGCGAAGGGGCAACACAGATACGCAGTATTTT
CASSPGIRARRGNTDTQYF
>-|TRBV6-5|TRBJ1-1|-
TGTGCCAGCAGTTACTCCCCTGTGAACACTGAAGCTTTCTTT
CASSYSPVNTEAFF
>-|TRBV4-1|TRBJ2-5|TRBD1
TGCGCCAGCAGCCAGCCGGACAGGGATCAAGAGACCCAGTACTTC
CASSQPDRDQETQYF
>-|TRBV13|TRBJ1-1|-
TGTGCCAGCAGCTTAAGGGGGGGGACTGAAGCTTTCTTT
CASSLRGGTEAFF
>-|TRBV5-1|TRBJ2-3|-
TGCGCCAGCAGTGATCAGGGTTCCACAGATACGCAGTATTTT
CASSDQGSTDTQYF
>-|TRBV6-2/TRBV6-3|TRBJ1-6|TRBD1
TGTGCCAGCAGTTCTACCTGGGACAGGGGGAATTCACCCCTCCACTTT
CASSSTWDRGNSPLHF
>-|TRBV6-5|TRBJ1-2|-
TGTGCCAGCAGGATTGACAGGTCCGCGCGGGGCTACACCTTC
CASRIDRSARGYTF
>-|TRBV5-1|TRBJ2-1|-
TGCGCCAGCAGCACACTAGGTAACTCCTACAATGAGCAGTTCTTC
CASSTLGNSYNEQFF
>-|TRBV5-4|TRBJ2-5|TRBD1
TGTGCCAGCAGCTTGGGACAGGGTAAAGAGACCCAGTACTTC
CASSLGQGKETQYF
>-|TRBV9|TRBJ2-1|TRBD2
TGTGCCAGCGGAAGCCGACTAGCCGAAAGCTCCTACAATGAGCAGTTCTTC
CASGSRLAESSYNEQFF
>-|TRBV5-4|TRBJ1-2|-
TGTGCCAGCAGTCGGGGAGGGGCAAACTATGGCTACACCTTC
CASSRGGANYGYTF
>-|TRBV4-2|TRBJ1-3|TRBD1
TGTGCCAGCAGCCAGACAGGGAGAACCCCTGGAAACACCATATATTTT
CASSQTGRTPGNTIYF
>-|TRBV4-2|TRBJ2-3|-
TGTGCCAGCAGCCTGGGGGAGGGCACAGATACGCAGTATTTT
CASSLGEGTDTQYF
>-|TRBV7-9|TRBJ2-3|-
TGTGCCAGCAGCTTAGTGGGGGCCGATACGCAGTATTTT
CASSLVGADTQYF
>-|TRBV2|TRBJ1-4|TRBD1
TGTGCCAGCAGCAGACCGGGACAGTGGTATGAAAAACTGTTTTTT
CASSRPGQWYEKLFF
>few|TRBV11-2|TRBJ1-1|-
TGTGCCAGCAGCCAATCGCGGGAGAACACTGAAGCTTTCTTT
CASSQSRENTEAFF
>-|TRBV29-1|TRBJ1-1|-
TGCAGCGTTGAAGGGGCGGGGTACACTGAAGCTTTCTTT
CSVEGAGYTEAFF
>-|TRBV9|TRBJ2-2|TRBD1
TGTGCCAGCAGCTCTAGGCCTAACAGGGGGGTTGGAAGCGGGGAGCTGTTTTTT
CASSSRPNRGVGSGELFF
>-|TRBV9|TRBJ2-1|TRBD2
TGTGCCAGCAGCGCCACTGGGACTAGCGGGGGTAGCTCCTACAATGAGCAGTTCTTC
CASSATGTSGGSSYNEQFF
>few|TRBV30|TRBJ1-1|-
TGTGCCTGGAGGCCCGCAGGGGCGATCACTGAAGCTTTCTTT
CAWRPAGAITEAFF
>-|TRBV19|TRBJ1-2|-
TGTGCCAGTAGTATAAGTCTATCGGGGGACTATGGCTACACCTTC
CASSISLSGDYGYTF
>-|TRBV11-2|TRBJ2-3|-
TGTGCCAGCAGCCCAGAGGAGGGACCATACACGCAGTATTTT
CASSPEEGPYTQYF
>-|TRBV11-2|TRBJ2-1|TRBD2
TGTGCCAGCAGACAAAGGGGTAGCGGGGGATCTTACAATGAGCAGTTCTTC
CASRQRGSGGSYNEQFF
>-|TRBV5-1|TRBJ2-1|-
TGCGCCAGCAGCCCGGACAGATACAATGAGCAGTTCTTC
CASSPDRYNEQFF
>-|TRBV5-1|TRBJ1-2|TRBD1
TGCGCCAGCAGCTTGGCCACACAGGGGGACTCAGTGGGCTACACCTTC
CASSLATQGDSVGYTF
>-|TRBV4-1|TRBJ1-4|-
TGCGCCAGCAGCCAAGAGAACGCAGGGGCGGATGAAAAACTGTTTTTT
CASSQENAGADEKLFF
>-|TRBV5-8|TRBJ1-5|TRBD1
TGTGCCAGCAGCGGCCGGGACAGGGGGTATCAGCCCCAGCATTTT
CASSGRDRGYQPQHF
>once|TRBV9|TRBJ1-3|-
TGTGCCAGCAGCGCGCAGTCTGGAAACACCATATATTTT
CASSAQSGNTIYF